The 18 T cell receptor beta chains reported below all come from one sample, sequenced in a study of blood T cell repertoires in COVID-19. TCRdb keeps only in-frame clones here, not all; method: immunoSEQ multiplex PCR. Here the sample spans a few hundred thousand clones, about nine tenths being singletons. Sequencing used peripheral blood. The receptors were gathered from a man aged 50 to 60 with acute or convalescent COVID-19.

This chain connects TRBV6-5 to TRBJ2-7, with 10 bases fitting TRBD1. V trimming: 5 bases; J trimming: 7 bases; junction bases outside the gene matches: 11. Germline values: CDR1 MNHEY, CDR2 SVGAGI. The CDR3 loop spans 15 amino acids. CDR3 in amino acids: CASSTIPGQGREQYF. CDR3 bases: TGTGCCAGCAGTACTATACCGGGACAGGGGAGGGAGCAGTACTTC.

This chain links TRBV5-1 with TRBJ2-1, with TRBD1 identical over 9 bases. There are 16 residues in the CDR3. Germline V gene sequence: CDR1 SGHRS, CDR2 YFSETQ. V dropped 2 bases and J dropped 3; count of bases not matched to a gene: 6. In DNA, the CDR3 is TGCGCCAGCAGCTTAGACCGGGACAGGGACTACAATGAGCAGTTCTTC. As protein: CASSLDRDRDYNEQFF.

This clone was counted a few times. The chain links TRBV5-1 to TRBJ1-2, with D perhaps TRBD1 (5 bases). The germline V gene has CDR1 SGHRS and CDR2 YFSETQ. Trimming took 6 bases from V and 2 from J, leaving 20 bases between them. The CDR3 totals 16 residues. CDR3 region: CASTYFPGTLNYGYTF. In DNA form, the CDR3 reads TGCGCCAGCACTTACTTTCCCGGGACTCTCAACTATGGCTACACCTTC.

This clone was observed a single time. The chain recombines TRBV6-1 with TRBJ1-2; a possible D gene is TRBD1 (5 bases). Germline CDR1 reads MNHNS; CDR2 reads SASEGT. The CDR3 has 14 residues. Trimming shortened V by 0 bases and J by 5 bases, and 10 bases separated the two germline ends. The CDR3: CASSEARQNYGYTF. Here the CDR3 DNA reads TGTGCCAGCAGTGAAGCTAGACAGAATTATGGCTACACCTTC.

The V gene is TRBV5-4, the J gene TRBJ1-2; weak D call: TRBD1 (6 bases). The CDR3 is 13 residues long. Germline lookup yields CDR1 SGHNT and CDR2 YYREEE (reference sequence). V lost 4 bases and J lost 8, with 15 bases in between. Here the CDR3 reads CASSPRGAFGYTF. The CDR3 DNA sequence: TGTGCCAGCAGCCCGCGGGGGGCGTTCGGCTACACCTTC.

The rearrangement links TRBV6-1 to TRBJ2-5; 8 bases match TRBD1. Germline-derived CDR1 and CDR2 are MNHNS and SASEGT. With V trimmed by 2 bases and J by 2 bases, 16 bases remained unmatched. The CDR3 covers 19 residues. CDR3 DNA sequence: TGTGCCAGCAGTGAAACCCCAGGGGGCGGAGGGGGGATACAAGAGACCCAGTACTTC. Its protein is CASSETPGGGGGIQETQYF.

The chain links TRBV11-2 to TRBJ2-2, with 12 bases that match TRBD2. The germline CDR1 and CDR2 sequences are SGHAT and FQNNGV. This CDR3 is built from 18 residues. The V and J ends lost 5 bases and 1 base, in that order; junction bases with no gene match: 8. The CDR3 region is CASSHHAGLAGNTGELFF. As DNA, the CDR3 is TGTGCCAGCAGCCATCACGCGGGACTAGCGGGGAACACCGGGGAGCTGTTTTTT.

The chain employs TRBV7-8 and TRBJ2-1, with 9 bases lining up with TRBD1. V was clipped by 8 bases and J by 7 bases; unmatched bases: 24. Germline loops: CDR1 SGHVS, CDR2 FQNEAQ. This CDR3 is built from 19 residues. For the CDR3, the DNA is TGTGCCAGCGTTAAGGACAGGGGTTGGACGGGGTCCTCCCAGAATGAGCAGTTCTTC. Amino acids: CASVKDRGWTGSSQNEQFF.

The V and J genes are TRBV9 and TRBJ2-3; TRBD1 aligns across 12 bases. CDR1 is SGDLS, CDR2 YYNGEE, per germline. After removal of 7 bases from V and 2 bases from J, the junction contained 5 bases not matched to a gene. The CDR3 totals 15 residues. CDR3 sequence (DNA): TGTGCCAGCCGACGGGGACAGGGGGCCACAGATACGCAGTATTTT. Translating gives CASRRGQGATDTQYF.

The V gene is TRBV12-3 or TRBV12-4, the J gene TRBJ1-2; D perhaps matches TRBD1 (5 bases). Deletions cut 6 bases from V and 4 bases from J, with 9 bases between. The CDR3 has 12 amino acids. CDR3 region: CASSSGGYGYTF. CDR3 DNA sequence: TGTGCCAGCAGCTCGGGGGGCTATGGCTACACCTTC.

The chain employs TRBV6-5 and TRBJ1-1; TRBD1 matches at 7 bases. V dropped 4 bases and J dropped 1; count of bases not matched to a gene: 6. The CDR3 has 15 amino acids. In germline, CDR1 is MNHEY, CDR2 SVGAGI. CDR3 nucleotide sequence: TGTGCCAGCAGTTCACAGGGGTCGGGGAACACTGAAGCTTTCTTT. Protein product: CASSSQGSGNTEAFF.

CDR3 sequence (DNA): TGTGCCAGCAGGAAGGGGGCCCAAGAGACCCAGTACTTC. This codes for CASRKGAQETQYF. The gene calls are TRBV6-5 and TRBJ2-5; TRBD1 aligns across 7 bases. V was pared by 6 bases and J by 1 base, with 2 bases of the junction left unmatched. The germline gives CDR1 MNHEY, CDR2 SVGAGI. This CDR3 spans 13 amino acids.

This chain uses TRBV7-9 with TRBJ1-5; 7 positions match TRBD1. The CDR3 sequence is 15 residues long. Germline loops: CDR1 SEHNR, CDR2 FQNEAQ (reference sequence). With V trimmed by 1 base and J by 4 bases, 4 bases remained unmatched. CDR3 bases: TGTGCCAGCAGCTTAGGGACAGGAGGGAATCAGCCCCAGCATTTT. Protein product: CASSLGTGGNQPQHF.

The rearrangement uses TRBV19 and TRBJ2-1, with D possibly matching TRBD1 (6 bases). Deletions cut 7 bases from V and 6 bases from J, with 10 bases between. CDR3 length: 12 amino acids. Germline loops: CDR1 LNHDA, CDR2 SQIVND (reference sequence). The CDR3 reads CASMDRLNEQFF. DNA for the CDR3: TGTGCCAGTATGGACAGACTCAATGAGCAGTTCTTC.

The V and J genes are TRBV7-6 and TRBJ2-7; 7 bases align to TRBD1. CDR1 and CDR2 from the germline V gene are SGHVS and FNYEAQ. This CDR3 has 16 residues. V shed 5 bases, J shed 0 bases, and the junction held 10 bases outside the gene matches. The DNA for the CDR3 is TGTGCCAGCAGCCCGGACAGGCAAACACTCTCCTACGAGCAGTACTTC. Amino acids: CASSPDRQTLSYEQYF.

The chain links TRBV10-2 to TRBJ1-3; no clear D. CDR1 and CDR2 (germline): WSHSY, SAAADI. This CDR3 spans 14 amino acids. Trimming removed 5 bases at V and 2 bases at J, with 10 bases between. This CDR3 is CASSLTGAGNTIYF. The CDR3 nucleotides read TGCGCCAGCAGTCTGACCGGAGCTGGAAACACCATATATTTT.

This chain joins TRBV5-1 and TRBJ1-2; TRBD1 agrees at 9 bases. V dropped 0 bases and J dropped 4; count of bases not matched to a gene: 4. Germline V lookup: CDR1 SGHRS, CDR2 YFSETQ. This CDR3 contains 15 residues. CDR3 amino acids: CASSLETGGSYGYTF. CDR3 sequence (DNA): TGCGCCAGCAGCTTGGAGACAGGGGGAAGCTATGGCTACACCTTC.

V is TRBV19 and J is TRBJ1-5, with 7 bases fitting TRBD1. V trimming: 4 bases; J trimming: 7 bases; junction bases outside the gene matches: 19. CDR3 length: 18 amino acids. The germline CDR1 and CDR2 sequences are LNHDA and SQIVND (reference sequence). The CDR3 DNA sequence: TGTGCCAGTAGTACAAAGGGGCGTACGACAGGGTGGGACCAGCCCCAGCATTTT. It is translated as CASSTKGRTTGWDQPQHF.